The T cell receptor beta chain described here comes from a study of CD8+ T cells in alopecia areata (dated by TCRdb to the late 2010s). Background on the whole study: The treated patients, all with moderate-to-severe alopecia areata, were enrolled in an open-label pilot trial of oral tofacitinib given at 5 to 10 mg twice daily. Patients stayed on tofacitinib for 6 to 18 months and then had 6 months of follow-up off drug so that delayed response and recurrence could be assessed. In both human patients and the C3H/HeJ mouse model, the study applied high-throughput TCRbeta sequencing to look at T cell clonal expansion in alopecia areata. In humans, TCRbeta sequencing was performed on scalp tissue and on sorted CD4+ and CD8+ peripheral blood T cells from healthy controls and from patients with patchy or totalis/universalis alopecia areata. Tofacitinib-treated patients had biopsies at baseline and at 4 and 24 weeks of treatment, with a later scalp biopsy in several patients. Clonality in the scalp was compared among normal scalp (n=4), patchy alopecia areata scalp (n=8), and alopecia totalis/universalis scalp (n=8). RNA came from the PAXgene miRNA kit for fixed scalp, the miRNeasy kit for PBMCs, and the RNeasy kit for mouse skin. TCRbeta CDR3 regions were amplified by immunoSEQ multiplex PCR using 35 Vbeta forward and 13 Jbeta reverse primers.

Worth noting for this clone: The specificity of this receptor is unknown. No base quality values were provided; no much bigger clone lies one nucleotide off.

What this sample's time point label stands for: baseline before oral tofacitinib. Peripheral blood and lesional scalp punch biopsies were obtained from patients with alopecia areata. PBMCs were isolated by density centrifugation and stained for CD3, CD4 and CD8, and CD4+ and CD8+ T cells were sorted on a FACSAria. Paper-wide results and their limitations: Resident alphabeta T cells in normal human skin are also sequenced, complicating scalp TCR repertoire analysis, unlike mouse skin dominated by gammadelta T cells. Compared with normal scalp, lesional scalp had higher clonality and more expanded CD8+ clones, particularly in alopecia totalis/universalis, a pattern that suggests antigenic drive. TCR sequences shared between patients were less clear than in mice, possibly partly because of HLA diversity in the patient population.

The library was produced with the immunoSEQ multiplex PCR assay. RNA was extracted from all samples and reverse transcribed into cDNA as template for TCR sequencing. First-strand cDNA was synthesized using SuperScript III with a 2:1 mix of oligo-dT and random hexamers. A synthetic immune receptor repertoire was used to assess amplification bias, and residual bias was removed computationally. Under the source paper's analysis protocol: After raw reads were preprocessed to remove errors, the CDR3 was defined following IMGT conventions as running from the conserved cysteine to phenylalanine. Clonality was calculated as 1 minus Shannon entropy normalized by log2 of the number of productive unique TCRs. Whether each scalp clone was CD4 or CD8 was inferred by checking scalp TCRbeta sequences against the CD4 and CD8 repertoires from sorted blood. TCRdb carries this immuneACCESS record with in-frame sequences only. Its versions omit some clonotypes, under half of them owing to an unresolved V gene in the studies checked, with the rest unexplained. Clonal size and the V and J genes are those of that table, whereas D and trimming came from the DNA. Counted in this sample were 130,000 to 150,000 clones; about 90% of them appeared once. The top ten clonotypes cover around 15% of the sample.

The CDR1 and CDR2 encoded by the germline V gene (reference sequence) are SEHNR and FQNEAQ. The CDR3 goes from the cysteine to the phenylalanine over 17 residues. Only the CDR3 region is kept as DNA, spanning 51 bases read in frame from base 1. V was cut back by 1 base and J by 0 bases, leaving a gap of 13 bases between them. The chain uses TRBV7-9 and TRBJ2-1, with no confident D gene call. This clonotype was sampled from a human donor with alopecia areata. The material was CD8+ T cells sorted from blood, obtained at week 0. This receptor carries the CDR3 CASSLDLYIVSYNEQFF. The sequence in DNA is TGTGCCAGCAGCTTAGACCTCTACATCGTCTCCTACAATGAGCAGTTCTTC.